These T cell receptor beta chains were read from a single sample in a study of graft-versus-host responses after intestinal transplantation. Generated by immunoSEQ multiplex PCR, the TCRdb table keeps only in-frame clones and is missing some. The sample shows 95,000 to 100,000 clones, roughly 83% of them seen only once. The material was PBMCs, obtained 255 days after intestinal transplant. Receptor source: a human patient who received an intestinal transplant, so some T cells may come from the graft donor. Each CDR3 is given without its conserved first and last residue.

TRBV7-2	ASSPGDRRTYEQY
TRBV5-1	ASSQRGGSTDTQY
TRBV27	ASSFSQNSNTGELF
TRBV29-1	SVPGGRYNEQF
TRBV10-3	AIALATVGEQF
TRBV28	ASSLKRTDMNTEAF
TRBV7-9	ASSLAVGGYTEAF
TRBV15	ATSRGYTGELF
TRBV29-1	SVEVGGSGTDTQY
TRBV2	ASTGTYEQY
TRBV13	ASSPGQGPYGYT
TRBV11-2	ASSLDSAGMNTEAF
TRBV11-2	ASSSFLGTSYEQY
TRBV28	ASEMGGYKPQH
TRBV5-1	ASSLETGYEAF
TRBV6-1	ASTRRDTFNYGYT
TRBV6-1	ASSGQGYEQY
TRBV15	ATSSGHGGAYGEQF
TRBV27	ASSFAGANVLT
TRBV6-5	ASSYRDQGDTQY
TRBV7-3	ASSLTGTGFSPLH
TRBV6-6	ASSYPLDRGTGELF
TRBV7-8	ASSHSRGGQETQY